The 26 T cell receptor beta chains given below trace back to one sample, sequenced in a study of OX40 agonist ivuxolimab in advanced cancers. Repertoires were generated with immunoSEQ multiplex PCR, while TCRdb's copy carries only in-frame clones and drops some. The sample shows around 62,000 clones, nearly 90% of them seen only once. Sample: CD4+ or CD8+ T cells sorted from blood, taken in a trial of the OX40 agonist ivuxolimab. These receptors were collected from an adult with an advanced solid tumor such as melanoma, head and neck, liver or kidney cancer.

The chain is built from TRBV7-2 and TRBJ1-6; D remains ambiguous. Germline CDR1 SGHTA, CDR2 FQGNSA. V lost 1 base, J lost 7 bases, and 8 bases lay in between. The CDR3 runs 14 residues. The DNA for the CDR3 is TGTGCCAGCAGCTTAGTACGACCGAATTCACCCCTCCACTTT. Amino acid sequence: CASSLVRPNSPLHF.

CDR3 residues: CASSYSKAGVRTEAFF. DNA for the CDR3: TGTGCCAGCAGTTACTCGAAGGCGGGGGTGCGCACTGAAGCTTTCTTT. The chain is built from TRBV6-5 and TRBJ1-1; possibly TRBD1 for D (5 bases). The CDR3 loop spans 16 amino acids. CDR1 MNHEY and CDR2 SVGAGI come from the germline V gene. The ends were cut back, 0 bases at V and 4 bases at J, with 15 bases in the middle.

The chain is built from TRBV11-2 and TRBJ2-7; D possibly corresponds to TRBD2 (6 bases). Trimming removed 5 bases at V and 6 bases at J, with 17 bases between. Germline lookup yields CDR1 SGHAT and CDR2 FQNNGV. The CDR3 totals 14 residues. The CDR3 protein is CASSRLDYSPEQYF. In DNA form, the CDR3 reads TGTGCCAGCAGCCGATTGGACTACTCCCCCGAGCAGTACTTC.

Here the CDR3 reads CASRPGGGDEQFF. CDR3 nucleotides: TGTGCCAGCAGACCTGGAGGGGGGGATGAGCAGTTCTTC. This sequence joins TRBV5-5 and TRBJ2-1; the D gene is possibly TRBD2 (7 bases). The length of the CDR3 is 13 residues. Per the germline V gene, CDR1 is SGHKS and CDR2 is YYEKEE (reference sequence). Trimming removed 5 bases from V and 8 bases from J, with 14 bases in between.

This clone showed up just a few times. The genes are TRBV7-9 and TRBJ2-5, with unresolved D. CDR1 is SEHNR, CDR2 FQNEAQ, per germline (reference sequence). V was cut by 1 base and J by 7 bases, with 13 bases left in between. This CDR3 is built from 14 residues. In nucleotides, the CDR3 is TGTGCCAGCAGCTTAGATCTGGATGCAGCGACCCAGTACTTC. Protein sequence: CASSLDLDAATQYF.

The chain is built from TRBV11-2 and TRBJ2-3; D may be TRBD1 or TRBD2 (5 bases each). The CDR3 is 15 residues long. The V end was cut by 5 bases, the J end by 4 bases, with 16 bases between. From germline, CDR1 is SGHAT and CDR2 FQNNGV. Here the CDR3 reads CASSRAGLASDTQYF. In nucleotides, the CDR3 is TGTGCCAGCAGCCGCGCAGGGCTAGCCTCAGATACGCAGTATTTT. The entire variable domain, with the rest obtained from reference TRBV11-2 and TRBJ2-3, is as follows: EAGVAQSPRYKIIEKRQSVAFWCNPISGHATLYWYQQILGQGPKLLIQFQNNGVVDDSQLPKDRFSAERLKGVDSTLKIQPAKLEDSAVYLCASSRAGLASDTQYFGPGTRLTVL.

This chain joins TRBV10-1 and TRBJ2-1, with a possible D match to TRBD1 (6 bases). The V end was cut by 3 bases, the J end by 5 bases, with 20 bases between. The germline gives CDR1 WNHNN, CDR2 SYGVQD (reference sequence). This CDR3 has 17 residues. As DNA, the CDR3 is TGCGCCAGCAGTGATTTAACAACGGGGACAATTCACAATGAGCAGTTCTTC. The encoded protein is CASSDLTTGTIHNEQFF.

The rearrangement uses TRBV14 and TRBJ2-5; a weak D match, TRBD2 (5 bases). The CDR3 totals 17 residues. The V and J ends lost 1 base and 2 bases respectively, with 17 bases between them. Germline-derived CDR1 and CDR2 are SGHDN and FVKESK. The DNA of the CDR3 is TGTGCCAGCAGCCAAGGCCCCTGGGCGGGCCAACAAGAGACCCAGTACTTC. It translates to CASSQGPWAGQQETQYF.

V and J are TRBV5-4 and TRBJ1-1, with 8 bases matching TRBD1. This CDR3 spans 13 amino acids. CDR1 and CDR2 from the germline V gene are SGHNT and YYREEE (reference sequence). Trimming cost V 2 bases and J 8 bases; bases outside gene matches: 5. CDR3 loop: CASSFDRGGEAFF. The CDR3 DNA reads TGTGCCAGCAGCTTCGACAGGGGTGGGGAAGCTTTCTTT.

The CDR3 loop is CASSFATGAREQYF. CDR3 in DNA: TGTGCCAGCAGCTTCGCGACAGGGGCTAGGGAGCAGTACTTC. J is TRBJ2-7 and V is TRBV7-2; TRBD1 aligns across 8 bases. Unmatched junction bases numbered 8, after V lost 3 bases and J lost 7 bases. CDR1 and CDR2 (germline): SGHTA, FQGNSA. The CDR3 totals 14 residues.

The CDR3 region is CASSLGISRTVDTQYF. CDR3 sequence (DNA): TGTGCCAGCAGCTTAGGGATTAGCCGCACGGTAGATACGCAGTATTTT. J is TRBJ2-3 and V is TRBV7-3, with no clear D. V was shortened by 2 bases and J by 5 bases, with 17 bases between the two germline ends. This CDR3 region has 16 residues. CDR1 and CDR2 (germline): SGHTA, FQGTGA.

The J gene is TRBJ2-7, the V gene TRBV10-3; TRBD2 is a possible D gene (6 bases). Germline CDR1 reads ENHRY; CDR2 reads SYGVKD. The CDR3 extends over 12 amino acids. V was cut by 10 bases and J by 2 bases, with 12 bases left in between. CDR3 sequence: CATGTGTYEQYF. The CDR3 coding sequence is TGTGCCACCGGGACTGGGACCTACGAGCAGTACTTC.

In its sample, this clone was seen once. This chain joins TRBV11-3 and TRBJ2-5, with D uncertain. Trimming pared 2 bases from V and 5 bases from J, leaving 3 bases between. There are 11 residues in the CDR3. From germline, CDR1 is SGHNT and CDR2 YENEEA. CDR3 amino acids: CASSLSETQYF. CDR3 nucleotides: TGTGCCAGCAGCTTAAGCGAGACCCAGTACTTC.

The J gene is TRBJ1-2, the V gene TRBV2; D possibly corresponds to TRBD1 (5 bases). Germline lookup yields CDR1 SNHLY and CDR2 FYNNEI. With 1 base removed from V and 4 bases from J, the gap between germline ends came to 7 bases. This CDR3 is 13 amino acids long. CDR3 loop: CASSEVRAYGYTF. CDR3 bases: TGTGCCAGCAGTGAAGTCAGGGCCTATGGCTACACCTTC.

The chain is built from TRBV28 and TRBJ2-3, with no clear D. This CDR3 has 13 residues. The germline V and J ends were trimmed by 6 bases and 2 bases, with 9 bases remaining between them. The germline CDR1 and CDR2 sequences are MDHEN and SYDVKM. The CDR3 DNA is TGTGCCAGCAGCGGAGATGCCACAGATACGCAGTATTTT. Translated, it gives CASSGDATDTQYF. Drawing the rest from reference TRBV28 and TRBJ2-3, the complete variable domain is DVKVTQSSRYLVKRTGEKVFLECVQDMDHENMFWYRQDPGLGLRLIYFSYDVKMKEKGDIPEGYSVSREKKERFSLILESASTNQTSMYLCASSGDATDTQYFGPGTRLTVL.

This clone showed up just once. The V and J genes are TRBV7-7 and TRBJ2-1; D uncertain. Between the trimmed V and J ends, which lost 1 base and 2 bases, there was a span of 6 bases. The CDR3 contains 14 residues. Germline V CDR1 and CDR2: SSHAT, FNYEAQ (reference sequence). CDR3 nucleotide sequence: TGTGCCAGCAGCTTAGGTATGGCCTACAATGAGCAGTTCTTC. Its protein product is CASSLGMAYNEQFF. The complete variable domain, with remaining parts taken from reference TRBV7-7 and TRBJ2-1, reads GAGVSQSPRYKVTKRGQDVTLRCDPISSHATLYWYQQALGQGPEFLTYFNYEAQPDKSGLPSDRFSAERPEGSISTLTIQRTEQRDSAMYRCASSLGMAYNEQFFGPGTRLTVL.

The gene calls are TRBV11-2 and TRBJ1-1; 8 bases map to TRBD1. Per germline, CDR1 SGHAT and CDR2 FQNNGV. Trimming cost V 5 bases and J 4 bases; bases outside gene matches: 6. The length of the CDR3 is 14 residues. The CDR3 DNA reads TGTGCCAGCAGCCCAACAGGGGGGGGCACTGAAGCTTTCTTT. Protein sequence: CASSPTGGGTEAFF.

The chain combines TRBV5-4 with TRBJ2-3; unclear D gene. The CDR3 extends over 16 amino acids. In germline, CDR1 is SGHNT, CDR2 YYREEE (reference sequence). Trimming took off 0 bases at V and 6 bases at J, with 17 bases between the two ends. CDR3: CASSLEVNSLTDTQYF. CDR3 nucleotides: TGTGCCAGCAGCTTGGAAGTCAACAGCCTAACCGATACGCAGTATTTT.

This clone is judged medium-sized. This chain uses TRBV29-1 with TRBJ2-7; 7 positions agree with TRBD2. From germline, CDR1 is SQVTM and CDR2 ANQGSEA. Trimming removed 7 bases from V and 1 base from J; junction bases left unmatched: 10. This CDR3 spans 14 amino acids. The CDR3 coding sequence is TGCAGCGGTCTTAGAGGGCGGGGGTCCTACGAGCAGTACTTC. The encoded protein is CSGLRGRGSYEQYF.

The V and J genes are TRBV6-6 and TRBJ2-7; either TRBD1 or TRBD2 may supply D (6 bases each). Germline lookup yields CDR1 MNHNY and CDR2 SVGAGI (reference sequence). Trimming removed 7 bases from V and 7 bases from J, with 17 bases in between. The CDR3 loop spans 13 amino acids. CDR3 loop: CASTTVGGREQYF. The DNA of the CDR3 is TGTGCCAGCACCACTGTGGGGGGCCGAGAGCAGTACTTC.

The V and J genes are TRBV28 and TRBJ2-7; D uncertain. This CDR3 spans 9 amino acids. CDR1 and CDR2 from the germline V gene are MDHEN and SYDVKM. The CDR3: CSEVYEQYF. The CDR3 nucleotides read TGTAGTGAGGTCTACGAGCAGTACTTC.

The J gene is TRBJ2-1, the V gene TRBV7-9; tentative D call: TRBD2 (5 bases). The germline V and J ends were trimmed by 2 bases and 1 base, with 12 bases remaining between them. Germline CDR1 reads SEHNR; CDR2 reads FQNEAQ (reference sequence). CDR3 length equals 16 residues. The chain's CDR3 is CASSLSLRGSYNEQFF. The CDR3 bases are TGTGCCAGCAGCTTATCACTGAGAGGGTCCTACAATGAGCAGTTCTTC.

Here the CDR3 DNA reads TGTGCCAGCAGTGAAGCTGCGATTTACGAGCAGTACTTC. It codes for CASSEAAIYEQYF. The gene calls are TRBV6-1 and TRBJ2-7; D is unresolved. CDR1 is MNHNS and CDR2 is SASEGT in the germline V gene. Trimming pared 0 bases from V and 4 bases from J, leaving 7 bases between. CDR3 size: 13 residues.

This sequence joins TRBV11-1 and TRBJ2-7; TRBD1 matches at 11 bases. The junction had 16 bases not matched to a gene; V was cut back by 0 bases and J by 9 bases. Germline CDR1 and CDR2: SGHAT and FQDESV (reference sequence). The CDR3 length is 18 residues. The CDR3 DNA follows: TGTGCCAGCAGCTTAGCCCGATCCTCCGGGACAGGGGGATCTTCGCAGTACTTC. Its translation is CASSLARSSGTGGSSQYF.

CDR3 amino acids: CSVVGLAGDTQYF. CDR3 sequence (DNA): TGCAGCGTTGTTGGGCTAGCGGGAGATACGCAGTATTTT. This sequence joins TRBV29-1 and TRBJ2-3, with 8 bases that match TRBD2. The junction had 5 bases not matched to a gene; V was cut back by 4 bases and J by 5 bases. The CDR3 sequence is 13 residues long. The germline CDR1 and CDR2 sequences are SQVTM and ANQGSEA.

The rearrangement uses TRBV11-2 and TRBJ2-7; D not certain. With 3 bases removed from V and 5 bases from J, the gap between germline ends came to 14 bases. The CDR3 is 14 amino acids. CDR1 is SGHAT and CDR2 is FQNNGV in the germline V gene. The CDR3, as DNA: TGTGCCAGCAGCTTTAATGGGGTTCGCGACGAGCAGTACTTC. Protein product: CASSFNGVRDEQYF.